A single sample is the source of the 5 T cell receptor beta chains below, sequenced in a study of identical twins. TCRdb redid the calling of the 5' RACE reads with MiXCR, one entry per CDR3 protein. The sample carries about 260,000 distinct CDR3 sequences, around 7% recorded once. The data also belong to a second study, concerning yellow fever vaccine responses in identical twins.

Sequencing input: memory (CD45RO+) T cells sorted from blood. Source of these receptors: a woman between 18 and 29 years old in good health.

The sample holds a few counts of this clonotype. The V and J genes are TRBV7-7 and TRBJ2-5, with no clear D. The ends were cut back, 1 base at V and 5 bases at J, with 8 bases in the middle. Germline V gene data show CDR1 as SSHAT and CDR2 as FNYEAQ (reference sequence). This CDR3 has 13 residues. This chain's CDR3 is CASSLVHRETQYF. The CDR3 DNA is TGTGCCAGCAGCTTAGTACATCGTGAGACCCAGTACTTC.

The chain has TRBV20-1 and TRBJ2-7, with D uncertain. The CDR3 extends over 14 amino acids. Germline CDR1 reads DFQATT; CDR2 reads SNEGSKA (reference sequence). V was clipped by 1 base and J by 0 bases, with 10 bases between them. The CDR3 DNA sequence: TGCAGTGCTAGAGTGGGCGGAAGCTCCTACGAGCAGTACTTC. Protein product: CSARVGGSSYEQYF.

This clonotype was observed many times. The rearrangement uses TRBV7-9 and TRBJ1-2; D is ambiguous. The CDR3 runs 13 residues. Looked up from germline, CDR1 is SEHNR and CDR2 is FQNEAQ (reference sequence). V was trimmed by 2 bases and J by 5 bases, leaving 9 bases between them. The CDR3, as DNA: TGTGCCAGCAGCTTAAACATAGCGTATGGCTACACCTTC. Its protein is CASSLNIAYGYTF.

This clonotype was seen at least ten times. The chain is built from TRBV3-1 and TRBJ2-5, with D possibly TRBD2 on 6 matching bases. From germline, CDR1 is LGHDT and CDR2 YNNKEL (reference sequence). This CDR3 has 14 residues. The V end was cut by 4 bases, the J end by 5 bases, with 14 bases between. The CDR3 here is CASSLSGGKETQYF. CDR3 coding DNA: TGTGCCAGCAGCCTCTCCGGAGGGAAGGAGACCCAGTACTTC.

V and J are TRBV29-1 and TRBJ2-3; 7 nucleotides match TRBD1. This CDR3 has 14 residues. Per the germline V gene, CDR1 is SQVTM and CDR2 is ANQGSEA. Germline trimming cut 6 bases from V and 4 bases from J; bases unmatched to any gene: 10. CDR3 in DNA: TGCAGCGTGCGGACAGGTGGGGCCTCAGATACGCAGTATTTT. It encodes CSVRTGGASDTQYF.